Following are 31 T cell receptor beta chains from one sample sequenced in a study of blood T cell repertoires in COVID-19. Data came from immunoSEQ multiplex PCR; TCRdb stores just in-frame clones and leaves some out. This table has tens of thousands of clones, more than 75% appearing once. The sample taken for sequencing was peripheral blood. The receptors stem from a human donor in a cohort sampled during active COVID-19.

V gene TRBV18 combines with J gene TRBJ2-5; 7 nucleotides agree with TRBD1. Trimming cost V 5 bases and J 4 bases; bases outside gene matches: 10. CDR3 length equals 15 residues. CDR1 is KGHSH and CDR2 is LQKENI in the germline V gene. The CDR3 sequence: CASSIRGQRGETQYF. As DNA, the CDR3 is TGTGCCAGCTCAATAAGGGGGCAGAGGGGAGAGACCCAGTACTTC.

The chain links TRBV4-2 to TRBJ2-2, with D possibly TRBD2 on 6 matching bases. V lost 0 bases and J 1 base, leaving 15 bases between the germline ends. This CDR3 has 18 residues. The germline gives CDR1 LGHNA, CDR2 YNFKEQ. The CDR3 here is CASSQDYGSGMNTGELFF. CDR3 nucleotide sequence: TGTGCCAGCAGCCAAGATTATGGTAGCGGAATGAACACCGGGGAGCTGTTTTTT.

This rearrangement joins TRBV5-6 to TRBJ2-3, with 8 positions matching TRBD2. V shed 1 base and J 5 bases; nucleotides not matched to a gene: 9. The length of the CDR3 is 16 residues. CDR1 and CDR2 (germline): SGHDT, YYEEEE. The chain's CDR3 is CASSLRSGSWVDTQYF. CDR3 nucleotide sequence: TGTGCCAGCAGCTTGAGGAGCGGGAGTTGGGTAGATACGCAGTATTTT.

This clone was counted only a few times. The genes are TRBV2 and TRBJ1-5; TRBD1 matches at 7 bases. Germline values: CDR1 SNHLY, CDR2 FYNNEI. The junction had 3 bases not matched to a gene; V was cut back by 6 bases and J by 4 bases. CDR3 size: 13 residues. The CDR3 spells CASRKGQNQPQHF. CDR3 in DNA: TGTGCCAGCAGGAAGGGACAGAATCAGCCCCAGCATTTT.

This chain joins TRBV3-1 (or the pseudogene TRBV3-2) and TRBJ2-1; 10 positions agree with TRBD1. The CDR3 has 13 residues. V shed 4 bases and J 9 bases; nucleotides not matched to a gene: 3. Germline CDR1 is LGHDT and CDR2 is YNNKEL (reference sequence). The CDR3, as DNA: TGTGCCAGCAGCCGACAGGGGGCTGTTGAGCAGTTCTTC. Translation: CASSRQGAVEQFF.

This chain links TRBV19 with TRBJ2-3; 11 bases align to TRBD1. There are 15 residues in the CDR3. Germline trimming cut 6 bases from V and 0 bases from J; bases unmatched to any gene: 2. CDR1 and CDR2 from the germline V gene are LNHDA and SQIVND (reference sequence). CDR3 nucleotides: TGTGCCAGTAGGGACAGGGGGCTAAGCACAGATACGCAGTATTTT. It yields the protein CASRDRGLSTDTQYF.

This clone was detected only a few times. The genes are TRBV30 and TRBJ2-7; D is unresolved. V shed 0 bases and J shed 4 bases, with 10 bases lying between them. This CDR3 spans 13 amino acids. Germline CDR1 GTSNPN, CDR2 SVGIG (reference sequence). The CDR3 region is CAWSVNSLYEQYF. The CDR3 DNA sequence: TGTGCCTGGAGTGTAAACTCCCTATACGAGCAGTACTTC.

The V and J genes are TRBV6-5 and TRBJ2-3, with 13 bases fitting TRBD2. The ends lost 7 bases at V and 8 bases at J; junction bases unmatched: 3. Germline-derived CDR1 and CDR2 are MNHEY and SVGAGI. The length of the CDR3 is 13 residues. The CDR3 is CASTRTSGSTQYF. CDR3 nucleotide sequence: TGTGCCAGCACCCGGACTAGCGGGAGTACGCAGTATTTT.

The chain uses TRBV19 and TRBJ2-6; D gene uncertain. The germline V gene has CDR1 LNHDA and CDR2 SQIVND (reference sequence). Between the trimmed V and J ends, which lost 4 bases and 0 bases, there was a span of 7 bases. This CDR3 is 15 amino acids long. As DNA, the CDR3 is TGTGCCAGTAGTACCGACATCTCTGGGGCCAACGTCCTGACTTTC. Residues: CASSTDISGANVLTF.

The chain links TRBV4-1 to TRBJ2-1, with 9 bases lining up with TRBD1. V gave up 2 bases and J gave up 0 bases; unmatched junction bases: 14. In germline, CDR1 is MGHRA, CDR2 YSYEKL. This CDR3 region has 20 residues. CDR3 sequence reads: CASSQFDRGFSSDSYNEQFF. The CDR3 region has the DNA TGCGCCAGCAGCCAATTCGACAGGGGGTTTAGCTCTGACTCCTACAATGAGCAGTTCTTC.

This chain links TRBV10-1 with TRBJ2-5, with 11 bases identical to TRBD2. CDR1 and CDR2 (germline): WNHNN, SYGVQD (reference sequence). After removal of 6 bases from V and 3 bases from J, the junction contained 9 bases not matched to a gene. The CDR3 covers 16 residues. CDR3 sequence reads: CASSFGVAGGEETQYF. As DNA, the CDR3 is TGCGCCAGCAGCTTCGGTGTAGCGGGAGGGGAAGAGACCCAGTACTTC.

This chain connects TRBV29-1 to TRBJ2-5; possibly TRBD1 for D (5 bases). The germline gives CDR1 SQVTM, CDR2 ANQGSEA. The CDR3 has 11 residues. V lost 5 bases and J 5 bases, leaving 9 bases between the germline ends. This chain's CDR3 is CSVWGRETQYF. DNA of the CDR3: TGCAGCGTTTGGGGCAGGGAGACCCAGTACTTC. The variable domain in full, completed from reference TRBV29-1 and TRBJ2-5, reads SAVISQKPSRDICQRGTSLTIQCQVDSQVTMMFWYRQQPGQSLTLIATANQGSEATYESGFVIDKFPISRPNLTFSTLTVSNMSPEDSSIYLCSVWGRETQYFGPGTRLLVL.

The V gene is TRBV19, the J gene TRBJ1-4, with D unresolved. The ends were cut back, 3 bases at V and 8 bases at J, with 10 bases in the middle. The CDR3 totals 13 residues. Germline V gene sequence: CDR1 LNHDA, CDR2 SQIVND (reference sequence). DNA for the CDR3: TGTGCCAGTAGTATCTCGGGTCCCGAAAAACTGTTTTTT. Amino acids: CASSISGPEKLFF.

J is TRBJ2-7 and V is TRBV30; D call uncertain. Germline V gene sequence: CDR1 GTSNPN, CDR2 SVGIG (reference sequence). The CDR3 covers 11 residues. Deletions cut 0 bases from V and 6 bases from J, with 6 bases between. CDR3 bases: TGTGCCTGGAGTGTACGAGTCGAGCAGTACTTC. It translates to CAWSVRVEQYF.

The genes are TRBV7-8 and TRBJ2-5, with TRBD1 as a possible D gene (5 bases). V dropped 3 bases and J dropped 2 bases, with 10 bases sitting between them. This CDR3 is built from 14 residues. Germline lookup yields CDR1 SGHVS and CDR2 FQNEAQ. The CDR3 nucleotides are TGTGCCAGCAGCTTCGGCAGGGTTCAAGAGACCCAGTACTTC. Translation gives CASSFGRVQETQYF.

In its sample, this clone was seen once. The CDR3, as DNA: TGTGCCAGCACCACTAGTTCGAACACTGAAGCTTTCTTT. This gives the protein CASTTSSNTEAFF. The gene calls are TRBV9 and TRBJ1-1; D uncertain. The CDR3 sequence is 13 residues long. The germline gives CDR1 SGDLS, CDR2 YYNGEE. The V end lost 6 bases, the J end lost 1 base, and 10 bases lay between the germline ends.

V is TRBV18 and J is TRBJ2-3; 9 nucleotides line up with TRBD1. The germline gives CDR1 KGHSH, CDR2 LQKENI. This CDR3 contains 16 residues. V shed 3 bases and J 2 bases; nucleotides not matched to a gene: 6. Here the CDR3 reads CASSPDGTGNTDTQYF. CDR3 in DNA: TGTGCCAGCTCACCCGACGGGACAGGGAACACAGATACGCAGTATTTT.

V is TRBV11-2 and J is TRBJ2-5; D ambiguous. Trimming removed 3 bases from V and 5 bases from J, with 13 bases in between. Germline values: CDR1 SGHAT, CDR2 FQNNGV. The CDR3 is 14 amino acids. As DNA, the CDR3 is TGTGCCAGCAGCTTCTCCGGGTTAGAGGAGACCCAGTACTTC. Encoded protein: CASSFSGLEETQYF.

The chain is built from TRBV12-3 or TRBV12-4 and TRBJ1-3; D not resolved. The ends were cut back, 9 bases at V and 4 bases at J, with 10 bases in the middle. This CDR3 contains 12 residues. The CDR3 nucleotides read TGTGCCAGTACTATTATAGGAAACACCATATATTTT. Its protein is CASTIIGNTIYF.

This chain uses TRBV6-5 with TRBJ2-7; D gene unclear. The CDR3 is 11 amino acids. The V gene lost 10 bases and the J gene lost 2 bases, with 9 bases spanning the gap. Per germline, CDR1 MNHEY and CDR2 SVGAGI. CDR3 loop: CATTRPYEQYF. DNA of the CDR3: TGTGCCACCACGCGCCCCTACGAGCAGTACTTC.

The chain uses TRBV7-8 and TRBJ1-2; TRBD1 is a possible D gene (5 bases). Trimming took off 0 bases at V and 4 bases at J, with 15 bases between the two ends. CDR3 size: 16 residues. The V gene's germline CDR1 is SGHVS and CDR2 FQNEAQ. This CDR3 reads CASSLAWGSQAYGYTF. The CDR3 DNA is TGTGCCAGCAGCTTAGCCTGGGGCAGCCAGGCCTATGGCTACACCTTC.

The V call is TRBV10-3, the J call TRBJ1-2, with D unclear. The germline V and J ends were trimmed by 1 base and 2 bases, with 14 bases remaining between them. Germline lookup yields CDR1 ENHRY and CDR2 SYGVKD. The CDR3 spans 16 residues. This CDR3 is CAISEFAGGSNYGYTF. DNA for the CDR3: TGTGCCATCAGTGAGTTCGCCGGAGGTTCCAACTATGGCTACACCTTC.

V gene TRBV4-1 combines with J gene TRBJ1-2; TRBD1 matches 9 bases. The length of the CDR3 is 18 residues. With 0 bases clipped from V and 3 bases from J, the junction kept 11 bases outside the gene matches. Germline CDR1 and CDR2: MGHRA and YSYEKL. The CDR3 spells CASSQDQDRGGIHYGYTF. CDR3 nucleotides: TGCGCCAGCAGCCAAGACCAGGACAGGGGTGGGATCCACTATGGCTACACCTTC.

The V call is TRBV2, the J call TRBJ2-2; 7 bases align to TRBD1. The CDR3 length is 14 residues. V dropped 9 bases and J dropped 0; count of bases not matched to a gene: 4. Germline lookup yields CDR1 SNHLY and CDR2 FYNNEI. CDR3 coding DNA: TGTGCCAGTCGACAGGGCTCGAACACCGGGGAGCTGTTTTTT. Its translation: CASRQGSNTGELFF.

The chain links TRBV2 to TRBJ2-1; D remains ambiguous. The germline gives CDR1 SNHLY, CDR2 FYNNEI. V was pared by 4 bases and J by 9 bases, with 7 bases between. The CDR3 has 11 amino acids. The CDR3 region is CASSGVAEQFF. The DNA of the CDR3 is TGTGCCAGCAGTGGCGTTGCTGAGCAGTTCTTC.

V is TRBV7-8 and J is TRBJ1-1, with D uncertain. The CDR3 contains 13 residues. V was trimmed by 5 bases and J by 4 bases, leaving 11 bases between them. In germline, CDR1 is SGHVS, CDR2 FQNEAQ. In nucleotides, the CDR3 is TGTGCCAGCAGCCCCGACTATGGCACTGAAGCTTTCTTT. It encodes CASSPDYGTEAFF.

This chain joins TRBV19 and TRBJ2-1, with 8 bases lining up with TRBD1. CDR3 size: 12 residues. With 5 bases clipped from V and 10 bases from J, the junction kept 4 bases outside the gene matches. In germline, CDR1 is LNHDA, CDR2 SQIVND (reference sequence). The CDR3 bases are TGTGCCAGTAGTGACAGGGGAGAGGAGCAGTTCTTC. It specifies CASSDRGEEQFF.

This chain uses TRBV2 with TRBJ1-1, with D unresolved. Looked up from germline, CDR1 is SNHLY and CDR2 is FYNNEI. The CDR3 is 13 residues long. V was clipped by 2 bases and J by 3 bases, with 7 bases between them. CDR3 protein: CASSELEDTEAFF. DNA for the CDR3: TGTGCCAGCAGTGAATTAGAGGACACTGAAGCTTTCTTT.

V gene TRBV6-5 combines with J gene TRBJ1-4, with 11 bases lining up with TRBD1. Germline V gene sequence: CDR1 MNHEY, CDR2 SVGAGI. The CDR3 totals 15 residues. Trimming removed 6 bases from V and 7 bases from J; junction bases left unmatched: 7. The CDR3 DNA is TGTGCCAGCAGGGCCAGGACAGGGGGCGGTGAAAAACTGTTTTTT. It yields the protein CASRARTGGGEKLFF.

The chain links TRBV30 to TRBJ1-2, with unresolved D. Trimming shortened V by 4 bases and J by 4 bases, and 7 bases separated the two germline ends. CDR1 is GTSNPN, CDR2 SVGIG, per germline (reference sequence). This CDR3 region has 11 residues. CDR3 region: CAWTSIYGYTF. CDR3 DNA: TGTGCCTGGACCAGTATCTATGGCTACACCTTC.

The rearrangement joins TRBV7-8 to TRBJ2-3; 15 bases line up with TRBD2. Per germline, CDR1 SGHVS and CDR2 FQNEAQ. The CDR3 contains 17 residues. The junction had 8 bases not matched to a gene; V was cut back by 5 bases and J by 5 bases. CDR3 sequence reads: CASSRGLAGGWVDTQYF. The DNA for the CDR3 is TGTGCCAGCAGCCGAGGACTAGCGGGAGGGTGGGTAGATACGCAGTATTTT.